This T cell receptor beta chain appears in the sequencing data of a study of blood T cell repertoires in COVID-19. Across the whole study: Spain, Italy and the United States supplied samples that represented acute and convalescent COVID-19. Sources were T cells, B-cell-depleted T cells, or PBMCs; the material itself was cDNA or gDNA.

Per the study methods: Amplification of reference gene primers was used by the study to estimate nucleated cell counts. This table comes from immunoSEQ multiplex PCR, and its TCRdb copy is limited to in-frame clones, with some not included. For V, J and clone size, that table is used; D and trimming come from the DNA. Among fewer than 300,000 clones listed, about 88% were seen once. This CDR3 is built from 15 residues. V lost 4 bases and J 0 bases, leaving 13 bases between the germline ends. Germline V CDR1 and CDR2: SGHNT, YYREEE (reference sequence). The chain carries TRBV5-4 and TRBJ1-1; the D gene is possibly TRBD1 (6 bases). This receptor was taken from a man in his sixties who had recovered from COVID-19. The material sequenced was peripheral blood. CDR3 in amino acids: CASSPTGTLNTEAFF. In nucleotides, the CDR3 is TGTGCCAGCAGCCCGACCGGGACACTGAACACTGAAGCTTTCTTT.